A selection of T cell receptor beta chains follows, all from one sample in a study of blood T cell repertoires in COVID-19. TCRdb's table, derived via immunoSEQ multiplex PCR, lists solely in-frame clones and lacks some. Among about 320,000 clones listed, roughly 86% were seen once. Sequencing was performed on peripheral blood. All receptors derive from a woman aged 50 to 60 with acute or convalescent COVID-19. Both conserved end residues are part of each CDR3. D genes are given only for firm matches. The size entry is marked missing in some rows and otherwise reads once, few, many or a size class.

CDR3aa,CDR3nt,j_gene,d_gene,abundance,v_gene
CASSFLAVATGELFF,TGCGCCAGCAGTTTCCTAGCGGTAGCGACCGGGGAGCTGTTTTTT,TRBJ2-2,TRBD2,few,TRBV5-1
CASSPGQMNTEAFF,TGTGCCAGCAGTCCAGGACAGATGAACACTGAAGCTTTCTTT,TRBJ1-1,-,-,TRBV7-9
CASSLGPGVQDTQYF,TGTGCCAGCAGCTTAGGCCCCGGGGTACAAGATACGCAGTATTTT,TRBJ2-3,-,-,TRBV7-3
CASSQDRALTGNTIYF,TGTGCCAGCAGCCAGGACAGGGCCCTGACTGGAAACACCATATATTTT,TRBJ1-3,TRBD1,-,TRBV4-2
CASSQNAGGPYEQYF,TGTGCCAGCAGCCAAAACGCAGGGGGCCCCTACGAGCAGTACTTC,TRBJ2-7,TRBD1,-,TRBV7-8
CAISEPTGAGEQYF,TGTGCCATCAGTGAGCCGACAGGGGCGGGAGAGCAGTACTTC,TRBJ2-7,TRBD1,-,TRBV10-3
CATSRDRGPYNEQFF,TGTGCCACCAGCAGAGACAGGGGGCCCTACAATGAGCAGTTCTTC,TRBJ2-1,TRBD1,-,TRBV15
CASSERGRQETQYF,TGTGCCAGCAGCGAGCGGGGACGTCAAGAGACCCAGTACTTC,TRBJ2-5,TRBD2,-,TRBV28
CASSTDRSSYNEQFF,TGTGCCAGCAGCACCGACAGGAGCTCCTACAATGAGCAGTTCTTC,TRBJ2-1,-,-,TRBV5-8
CASSPNRRDRIEDGYTF,TGTGCCAGCAGCCCGAACCGCCGGGACAGAATTGAAGATGGCTACACCTTC,TRBJ1-2,TRBD1,-,TRBV7-8
CASRSGAPYEQYF,TGTGCCAGCCGGTCGGGAGCCCCCTACGAGCAGTACTTC,TRBJ2-7,-,-,TRBV28
CATSDVNRGRHEQYF,TGTGCCACCAGTGATGTTAACAGGGGTAGGCACGAGCAGTACTTC,TRBJ2-7,TRBD1,-,TRBV24-1
CASSVSGTGTYEQYF,TGTGCCAGCAGCGTCTCCGGGACAGGGACCTACGAGCAGTACTTC,TRBJ2-7,TRBD1,-,TRBV9
CASSLQGSGNTIYF,TGTGCCAGCAGTTTACAGGGCTCTGGAAACACCATATATTTT,TRBJ1-3,-,-,TRBV28
CASSSRPAGLAVYNEQFF,TGTGCCAGTAGTTCCAGACCAGCGGGTCTTGCCGTATACAATGAGCAGTTCTTC,TRBJ2-1,-,few,TRBV19
CASSPRTGYNEQFF,TGTGCCAGCAGCCCCCGGACAGGCTACAATGAGCAGTTCTTC,TRBJ2-1,TRBD1,-,TRBV5-8
CASVTSGIYEQYF,TGTGCCAGCGTCACTAGCGGGATCTACGAGCAGTACTTC,TRBJ2-7,TRBD2,-,TRBV28
CASSKGLYEQYF,TGTGCCAGTAGTAAGGGACTCTACGAGCAGTACTTC,TRBJ2-7,-,-,TRBV19
CASSFGTGVYEQYF,TGCGCCAGCAGCTTTGGGACAGGGGTCTACGAGCAGTACTTC,TRBJ2-7,TRBD1,-,TRBV5-1
CASSVGGSFSGNTIYF,TGTGCCAGCAGTGTAGGAGGGAGCTTCTCTGGAAACACCATATATTTT,TRBJ1-3,-,-,TRBV6-1
CASREAGGYNEQFF,TGTGCCAGCAGGGAAGCGGGAGGGTACAATGAGCAGTTCTTC,TRBJ2-1,TRBD2,-,TRBV27
CASRLGEGGWTEAFF,TGTGCCAGCAGGTTAGGGGAGGGCGGATGGACTGAAGCTTTCTTT,TRBJ1-1,-,-,TRBV28
CASSLSGNNSPLHF,TGTGCCAGCAGCTTGTCGGGTAATAATTCACCCCTCCACTTT,TRBJ1-6,-,-,TRBV5-4
CASSLTGGVYNEQFF,TGTGCCAGCAGCTTGACGGGGGGAGTATACAATGAGCAGTTCTTC,TRBJ2-1,TRBD2,-,TRBV5-4
CASSWAGESNTEAFF,TGTGCCAGCAGCTGGGCAGGGGAGAGTAACACTGAAGCTTTCTTT,TRBJ1-1,-,few,TRBV28
CASSQDGRGEQYF,TGTGCCAGCAGCCAAGATGGGAGGGGGGAGCAGTACTTC,TRBJ2-7,-,-,TRBV14
CAWVPSYRTGAEKLFF,TGTGCCTGGGTGCCTTCCTATCGGACAGGGGCTGAAAAACTGTTTTTT,TRBJ1-4,TRBD1,-,TRBV30
CASSLRSTAHEQYF,TGTGCCAGCAGCTTAAGGTCTACAGCCCACGAGCAGTACTTC,TRBJ2-7,-,-,TRBV7-9
CASAGRGQETQYF,TGTGCCAGCGCGGGCAGAGGCCAAGAGACCCAGTACTTC,TRBJ2-5,-,-,TRBV2
CASSATSGSWNEQFF,TGTGCCAGCAGTGCAACTAGCGGGAGTTGGAATGAGCAGTTCTTC,TRBJ2-1,TRBD2,-,TRBV2
CASSILPGQGAYEQYF,TGCGCCAGCAGCATCCTGCCGGGACAGGGTGCGTACGAGCAGTACTTC,TRBJ2-7,TRBD1,-,TRBV4-3
CASSLSQAREKLFF,TGTGCCAGCAGCTTAAGTCAGGCGAGAGAAAAACTGTTTTTT,TRBJ1-4,-,-,TRBV7-3
CASSLQTVSNQPQHF,TGTGCCAGCAGCCTACAGACAGTTAGCAATCAGCCCCAGCATTTT,TRBJ1-5,-,-,TRBV7-2
CASSSPGQGTYEQYF,TGTGCCAGCAGCTCACCGGGACAGGGTACCTACGAGCAGTACTTC,TRBJ2-7,TRBD1,-,TRBV5-4
CASSVSGLENEQFF,TGTGCCAGCAGCGTAAGTGGACTAGAGAATGAGCAGTTCTTC,TRBJ2-1,TRBD2,-,TRBV9
CAIRSLAGEVGEQFF,TGTGCCATCAGATCACTAGCGGGAGAAGTCGGTGAGCAGTTCTTC,TRBJ2-1,TRBD2,-,TRBV10-3
CASSFREPGQGINEQYF,TGTGCCAGCAGTTTCAGGGAACCGGGACAGGGTATCAACGAGCAGTACTTC,TRBJ2-7,TRBD1,once,TRBV27
CASCSRETGELFF,TGTGCCAGCTGTTCCCGGGAGACCGGGGAGCTGTTTTTT,TRBJ2-2,-,once,TRBV6-2/TRBV6-3
CASRSSGSYEQYF,TGTGCAAGCAGGTCTAGCGGCTCCTACGAGCAGTACTTC,TRBJ2-7,TRBD2,-,TRBV3-1/TRBV3-2
CAISGGNTGELFF,TGTGCCATCAGCGGAGGGAACACCGGGGAGCTGTTTTTT,TRBJ2-2,-,-,TRBV10-3
CASSRRTGSDSPLHF,TGTGCCAGCAGCCGACGGACAGGGTCCGATTCACCCCTCCACTTT,TRBJ1-6,TRBD1,-,TRBV6-5
CASSSSNSGNEQFF,TGTGCCAGCAGCTCAAGCAATTCGGGCAATGAGCAGTTCTTC,TRBJ2-1,-,-,TRBV7-3
CAWSQNSNQPQHF,TGTGCCTGGAGCCAGAATAGCAATCAGCCCCAGCATTTT,TRBJ1-5,-,few,TRBV30
CASSFGQGNQPQHF,TGTGCCAGCAGTTTTGGGCAGGGAAATCAGCCCCAGCATTTT,TRBJ1-5,-,-,TRBV27
CASSLSSDRLETQYF,TGTGCCAGCAGTTTATCCTCCGACAGGTTGGAGACCCAGTACTTC,TRBJ2-5,-,-,TRBV28
CASSQRDRGRVFRGYTF,TGCGCCAGCAGTCAAAGGGACAGGGGGAGAGTTTTTCGTGGCTACACCTTC,TRBJ1-2,TRBD1,-,TRBV23-1